This TCR beta chain was recorded in a study of blood T cell repertoires in COVID-19. In the original workflow: It was from reference gene primer amplification that nucleated cell counts were estimated. Profiled with immunoSEQ multiplex PCR; TCRdb holds only in-frame clones, not every one. V and J calls and clone size are those listed in that table; D and trimming were worked out from the DNA. Here the sample spans approximately 150,000 clones, around 85% being singletons. This CDR3 comprises 16 residues. V was clipped by 2 bases and J by 5 bases; unmatched bases: 11. Recruitment covered about two dozen US areas and drew participants whose ages spanned about 18 to 100 years. Two negative PCRs, clearance, or symptom resolution were required of recovered Cohort 3 donors.

The source of this sequence is a woman aged 40 to 55 who had recovered from COVID-19. This chain connects TRBV23-1 to TRBJ1-2; 7 bases match TRBD1. TRBV23-1 is treated as an ORF (open reading frame) with a function not yet certain. Sequenced material: PBMCs or T cells enriched from blood (not recorded which). CDR3 sequence (DNA): TGCGCCAGCAGTCAAAGTGACAGGGCCAAACCTTATGGCTACACCTTC. Protein: CASSQSDRAKPYGYTF.